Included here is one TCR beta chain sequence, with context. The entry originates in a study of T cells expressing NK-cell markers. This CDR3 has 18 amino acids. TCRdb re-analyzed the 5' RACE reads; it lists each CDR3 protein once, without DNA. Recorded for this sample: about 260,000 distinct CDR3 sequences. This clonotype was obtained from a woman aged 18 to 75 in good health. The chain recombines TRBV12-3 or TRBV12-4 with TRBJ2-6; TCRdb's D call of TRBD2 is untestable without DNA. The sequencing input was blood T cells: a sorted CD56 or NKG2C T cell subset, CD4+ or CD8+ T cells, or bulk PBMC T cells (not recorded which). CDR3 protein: CATRRGASRDSGANVLTF.